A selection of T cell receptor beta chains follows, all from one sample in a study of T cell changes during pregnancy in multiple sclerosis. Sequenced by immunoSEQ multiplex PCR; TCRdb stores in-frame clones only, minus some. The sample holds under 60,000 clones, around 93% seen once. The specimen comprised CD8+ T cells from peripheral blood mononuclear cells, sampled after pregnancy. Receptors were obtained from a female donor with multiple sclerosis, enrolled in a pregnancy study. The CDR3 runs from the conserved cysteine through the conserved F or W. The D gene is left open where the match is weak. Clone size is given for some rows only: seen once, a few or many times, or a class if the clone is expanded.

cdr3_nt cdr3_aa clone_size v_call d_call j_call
TGTGCCAGCAGAAGTGGGGAGCAAATCTATAATTCACCCCTCCACTTT CASRSGEQIYNSPLHF NA TRBV6-6 NA TRBJ1-6
TGTGCCAGCAGTTACTCGACAGGAAAGTATGGCTACACCTTC CASSYSTGKYGYTF NA TRBV6-5 NA TRBJ1-2
TGTGCCAGCAGTTCCGCCAGGGAAGCTTTCTTT CASSSAREAFF NA TRBV27 NA TRBJ1-1
TGTGCCAGCAGCTTAAATCAGGGGCAGGGGCATGATACGCAGTATTTT CASSLNQGQGHDTQYF NA TRBV13 NA TRBJ2-3
TGCGCCAGCAGCTTGGCCGATGGGGACAGGGAATTGGATTCACCCCTCCACTTT CASSLADGDRELDSPLHF NA TRBV5-1 TRBD1 TRBJ1-6
TGTGCCAGCACCGATGCCCTACGGCTAGCGGGGGGAGAGCAGTTCTTC CASTDALRLAGGEQFF many TRBV2 TRBD2 TRBJ2-1
TGCGCCAGCAGCCTTGACAGGAATAGCAATCAGCCCCAGCATTTT CASSLDRNSNQPQHF NA TRBV4-1 NA TRBJ1-5
TGTGCCAGGACGGGTAACACCTCGAACACTGAAGCTTTCTTT CARTGNTSNTEAFF NA TRBV2 NA TRBJ1-1
TGTGCCATCGTTTACACAGATACGCAGTATTTT CAIVYTDTQYF NA TRBV5-4 NA TRBJ2-3
TGTGCCAGCAGAACAACTAGCGGGGGACACTACAATGAGCAGTTCTTC CASRTTSGGHYNEQFF NA TRBV27 TRBD2 TRBJ2-1
TGTGCCAGCAGCATCGTCCAGCATGCGGGTCCCATTCAGTACTTC CASSIVQHAGPIQYF NA TRBV6-1 NA TRBJ2-4
TGTGCCTGGACGGGACTAGCGGGGGGATCGAACACCGGGGAGCTGTTTTTT CAWTGLAGGSNTGELFF once TRBV30 TRBD2 TRBJ2-2
TGCGCCAGCAGCCAAGAGCTATGGAGGGAAAAACTGTTTTTT CASSQELWREKLFF NA TRBV4-1 NA TRBJ1-4
TGTGCCAGCAGTTACCTTGGACAGGGCCTTGAAGCTTTCTTT CASSYLGQGLEAFF once TRBV6-5 TRBD1 TRBJ1-1
TGTGCCAGCAGCGGTGGGACAAACTACGAGCAGTACTTC CASSGGTNYEQYF NA TRBV5-6 NA TRBJ2-7
TGTGCCAGCGGACAGTTCAACACCGGGGAGCTGTTTTTT CASGQFNTGELFF NA TRBV7-9 NA TRBJ2-2
TGTGCCAGCAGCGTAACCGGGGACTATGGCTACACCTTC CASSVTGDYGYTF NA TRBV11-2 NA TRBJ1-2
TGTGCCAGCAGTGACGGACAATTAACTGAAGCTTTCTTT CASSDGQLTEAFF NA TRBV6-4 NA TRBJ1-1
TGTGCCAGCAGTCAACAGGGAGAGGAGACCCAGTACTTC CASSQQGEETQYF NA TRBV27 NA TRBJ2-5
TGTGCCAGCAGCTTAGGCCCGGGGAATCGAAATTCACCCCTCCACTTT CASSLGPGNRNSPLHF NA TRBV13 NA TRBJ1-6
TGTGCCAGCAGCTTAGCGGGGGGGACAGATACGCAGTATTTT CASSLAGGTDTQYF NA TRBV6-4 TRBD2 TRBJ2-3
TGTGCCAGCAGCCACAGGTATGGGAACACTGAAGCTTTCTTT CASSHRYGNTEAFF NA TRBV7-9 NA TRBJ1-1
TGTGCCAGCAGCTTAGGAGGGGGTCCCAAAAACATTCAGTACTTC CASSLGGGPKNIQYF NA TRBV11-2 NA TRBJ2-4
TGCGCCAGCAGTCAATCCATTGGGGAGCAGCCCCAGCATTTT CASSQSIGEQPQHF NA TRBV4-1 NA TRBJ1-5
TGCGCCAGCAGCCAAGGAGAGGGAAGCAATCAGCCCCAGCATTTT CASSQGEGSNQPQHF NA TRBV4-1 NA TRBJ1-5
TGTGCCAGCAGCCCCGGGGACAGGCGGGCCCATTTCTATGGCTACACCTTC CASSPGDRRAHFYGYTF NA TRBV5-6 TRBD1 TRBJ1-2
TGTGCCAGCAGCAAAGTGGGGGGACAGAGGACGAACACCATATATTTT CASSKVGGQRTNTIYF once TRBV21-1 NA TRBJ1-3
TGTGCCAGCAGCCAAGATATTGGGGCAGCCACTGAAGCTTTCTTT CASSQDIGAATEAFF NA TRBV4-2 NA TRBJ1-1
TGTGCCAGCAGCCTCGGACAGGAGATCTCCGAGCAGTACTTC CASSLGQEISEQYF once TRBV9 TRBD1 TRBJ2-7
TGTGCCAGCAGTTTATATAATAGCAATCAGCCCCAGCATTTT CASSLYNSNQPQHF NA TRBV27 NA TRBJ1-5
TGTGCCTGGAGTCCAGGGGTCGAGCAGTACTTC CAWSPGVEQYF NA TRBV30 NA TRBJ2-7
TGTGCCAGCAGCGTAGCGTGGCTCACTGAAGCTTTCTTT CASSVAWLTEAFF NA TRBV6-6 NA TRBJ1-1
TGTGCCTGGACCCGGGGGGGGGCCCTACCTGAGACCTTC CAWTRGGALPETF NA TRBV30 NA TRBJ1-2
TGTGCCAGCAGCGGACAGGAGAATTCACCCCTCCACTTT CASSGQENSPLHF once TRBV6-1 TRBD1 TRBJ1-6
TGTGCCAGCACCGGGGAGAGGACTAGCAGTCCAGATACGCAGTATTTT CASTGERTSSPDTQYF NA TRBV27 TRBD2 TRBJ2-3
TGCGCCAGCGGAGAGACAGGGGGCACCTACGAGCAGTACTTC CASGETGGTYEQYF NA TRBV5-1 TRBD1 TRBJ2-7
TGCGCCAGCAGCTGGACAGGGGGAAATGAGCAGTTCTTC CASSWTGGNEQFF NA TRBV5-1 TRBD1 TRBJ2-1
TGTGCCAGCAGCCAGACGGGGGATAGCAATCAGCCCCAGCATTTT CASSQTGDSNQPQHF NA TRBV6-5 NA TRBJ1-5
TGCAGCGTGGGGGACGTAGCGGCCGGGGAGCTGTTTTTT CSVGDVAAGELFF NA TRBV29-1 NA TRBJ2-2
TGTGCCAGCAGTGACTCCTTCGCGGGGGATGGCTACACCTTC CASSDSFAGDGYTF NA TRBV6-4 NA TRBJ1-2
TGTGCCAGCAGCTTGGACAGTCAAGCTAACTATGGCTACACCTTC CASSLDSQANYGYTF NA TRBV5-5 NA TRBJ1-2
TGTGCCAGCAGTCCGACTAGTTTCGACGAGCAGTACTTC CASSPTSFDEQYF few TRBV5-4 NA TRBJ2-7
TGTGCCAGCTCACCCACCTTACCGACAGGATTAGTTGACGAGCAGTACTTC CASSPTLPTGLVDEQYF NA TRBV18 NA TRBJ2-7
TGCAGCGTGCCGGAGGGGACGAACACTGAAGCTTTCTTT CSVPEGTNTEAFF NA TRBV29-1 NA TRBJ1-1
TGTGCCAGCAGCAATACGTTGGCGGCAGATACGCAGTATTTT CASSNTLAADTQYF NA TRBV7-3 NA TRBJ2-3
TGTGCCAGCAGCTCCCCGAGAGAGTGGTCGGGTCGAGCCAAAAACATTCAGTACTTC CASSSPREWSGRAKNIQYF NA TRBV7-8 NA TRBJ2-4
TGTGCCAGCAGTTTATCCCCGGACAGGGTAGTACGCGCAGCTTTCTTT CASSLSPDRVVRAAFF once TRBV27 TRBD1 TRBJ1-1
TGTGCCACCAGCAGAGAACTAATGAACACTGAAGCTTTCTTT CATSRELMNTEAFF NA TRBV15 NA TRBJ1-1
TGTGCCAGCAGCAAAGCCTCGGGGATTGCGACCACAGATACGCAGTATTTT CASSKASGIATTDTQYF NA TRBV21-1 NA TRBJ2-3
TGTGCCAGCAGCGTCATGGGGGGAGACGGCTACACCTTC CASSVMGGDGYTF NA TRBV9 NA TRBJ1-2